This entry is about one T cell receptor (beta chain). This record comes from a study of blood T cell repertoires in COVID-19. On the study more broadly: COVID-19 samples, acute and convalescent, were from the United States, Italy and Spain. T cells, B-cell-depleted T cells, or PBMCs provided the cDNA or gDNA that served as material.

Here immunoSEQ multiplex PCR was the method, and the copy in TCRdb shows in-frame clones only, minus some. The repertoire holds 55,000 to 60,000 clones, about 78% seen once, with approximately 24% in the top ten. CDR1 and CDR2 (germline): SQVTM, ANQGSEA. Deletions cut 8 bases from V and 1 base from J, with 11 bases between. The CDR3 spans 12 residues. The origin of this receptor is a man in his forties or fifties with active or convalescent COVID-19. This chain connects TRBV29-1 to TRBJ1-1; TRBD1 might be the D (6 bases). Sequencing used peripheral blood. CDR3 amino acids: CSTGQTNTEAFF. The CDR3 DNA sequence: TGCAGCACTGGACAGACGAACACTGAAGCTTTCTTT.